This entry lists 2 T cell receptor beta chains sequenced from one sample in a study of T cells after yellow fever vaccination. TCRdb recomputed calls from the 5' RACE reads with MiXCR, one row per CDR3 protein. The sample gives some 260,000 distinct CDR3 sequences, around 5.2% of which show up once; more than 3% is in the top ten. Material: CD4+ T cells sorted from PBMCs, obtained on the day of the yellow fever booster vaccination. These receptors came from a man aged 18 to 35 who received the YFV17D yellow fever vaccine.

This rearrangement joins TRBV7-9 to TRBJ1-1; TRBD1 matches 7 bases. This CDR3 has 15 residues. Germline loops: CDR1 SEHNR, CDR2 FQNEAQ (reference sequence). J lost 2 bases, V lost 7 bases, and 10 bases had no gene match. CDR3 residues: CASTLRGQTNTEAFF. The CDR3 coding sequence is TGTGCCAGCACTCTACGGGGACAGACCAACACTGAAGCTTTCTTT.

Ten or more counts support this clonotype. The rearrangement uses TRBV20-1 and TRBJ2-6; TRBD2 aligns across 9 bases. Germline loops: CDR1 DFQATT, CDR2 SNEGSKA (reference sequence). The V gene end was trimmed by 1 base and the J gene end by 0 bases; junction bases not matched to a gene: 4. There are 17 residues in the CDR3. The chain's CDR3 is CSARGGGGPSGANVLTF. In DNA form, the CDR3 reads TGCAGTGCTAGAGGCGGGGGGGGGCCCTCTGGGGCCAACGTCCTGACTTTC.